The 30 T cell receptor beta chains below were found in one sample sequenced in a study of shared clonotypes between healthy human individuals. Profiled with immunoSEQ multiplex PCR; TCRdb holds only in-frame clones, not every one. The data show nearly 1,000,000 clones, approximately 76% seen once. Sample: memory CD4+ T cells sorted from blood. As to subset: CD45RA-negative fraction. The receptor set was obtained from a man between 18 and 29 years old in good health.

There are a few counts of this clone. V and J are TRBV11-2 and TRBJ1-2; D not certain. V was trimmed by 0 bases and J by 5 bases, leaving 7 bases between them. Per the germline V gene, CDR1 is SGHAT and CDR2 is FQNNGV. CDR3 length: 13 residues. The CDR3 DNA sequence: TGTGCCAGCAGCTTAGACTACGTTTATGGCTACACCTTC. Translation: CASSLDYVYGYTF.

The chain combines TRBV9 with TRBJ2-3; possible D gene TRBD1, 6 bases. CDR3 length: 14 residues. The V and J ends lost 2 bases and 0 bases respectively, with 7 bases between them. Germline lookup yields CDR1 SGDLS and CDR2 YYNGEE. The DNA of the CDR3 is TGTGCCAGCAGCGTGACAGGAAGCACAGATACGCAGTATTTT. Its translation: CASSVTGSTDTQYF. Looking up the rest from reference TRBV9 and TRBJ2-3 gives the full variable domain: DSGVTQTPKHLITATGQRVTLRCSPRSGDLSVYWYQQSLDQGLQFLIQYYNGEERAKGNILERFSAQQFPDLHSELNLSSLELGDSALYFCASSVTGSTDTQYFGPGTRLTVL.

This chain links TRBV5-4 with TRBJ2-1; 7 bases align to TRBD1. There are 13 residues in the CDR3. Germline V gene lookup returns CDR1 SGHNT and CDR2 YYREEE (reference sequence). V lost 4 bases, J lost 8 bases, and 6 bases stayed unmatched. CDR3 nucleotides: TGTGCCAGCAGCAACAGGGACAGCGATGAGCAGTTCTTC. Translating it yields CASSNRDSDEQFF.

The chain links TRBV29-1 to TRBJ1-3; TRBD1 agrees at 8 bases. The V gene's germline CDR1 is SQVTM and CDR2 ANQGSEA. CDR3 length equals 19 residues. The CDR3 region is CSDPPATGVQPHSGNTIYF. In DNA, the CDR3 is TGCAGTGACCCCCCCGCGACAGGGGTCCAGCCTCACTCTGGAAACACCATATATTTT.

The chain combines TRBV27 with TRBJ2-7; 8 bases fit TRBD2. Looked up from germline, CDR1 is MNHEY and CDR2 is SMNVEV (reference sequence). V dropped 6 bases and J dropped 1; count of bases not matched to a gene: 5. CDR3 size: 14 residues. CDR3: CASSLSGRSYEQYF. The CDR3 coding sequence is TGTGCCAGCAGCCTCAGCGGGAGATCCTACGAGCAGTACTTC.

The chain has TRBV19 and TRBJ1-4, with 7 positions matching TRBD1. The V gene's germline CDR1 is LNHDA and CDR2 SQIVND (reference sequence). The CDR3 has 13 amino acids. The V segment lost 7 bases and the J segment 5 bases; nucleotides outside the gene matches: 4. The CDR3 reads CASMGQQNEKLFF. In DNA, the CDR3 is TGTGCCAGTATGGGACAGCAGAATGAAAAACTGTTTTTT.

The rearrangement uses TRBV2 and TRBJ2-7, with 8 nucleotides matching TRBD2. The CDR3 runs to 13 residues. Germline V gene lookup returns CDR1 SNHLY and CDR2 FYNNEI. V trimming: 2 bases; J trimming: 10 bases; junction bases outside the gene matches: 7. The CDR3 DNA follows: TGTGCCAGCAGTGAACCGAAACTAGCGGACCAGTACTTC. Translation gives CASSEPKLADQYF.

This clone was counted a few times. This chain connects TRBV18 to TRBJ1-2; D ambiguous. Deletions cut 1 base from V and 4 bases from J, with 7 bases between. Germline-derived CDR1 and CDR2 are KGHSH and LQKENI. The CDR3 covers 13 residues. The CDR3 bases are TGTGCCAGCTCACCACAGGAACTCTATGGCTACACCTTC. This codes for CASSPQELYGYTF. The entire variable domain, with the rest obtained from reference TRBV18 and TRBJ1-2, is as follows: NAGVMQNPRHLVRRRGQEARLRCSPMKGHSHVYWYRQLPEEGLKFMVYLQKENIIDESGMPKERFSAEFPKEGPSILRIQQVVRGDSAAYFCASSPQELYGYTFGSGTRLTVV.

As to this clone: A far larger clone lies a single base away; this is likely a read error. This chain connects TRBV5-6 to TRBJ1-1; 9 bases align to TRBD1. The CDR3 covers 14 residues. CDR1 and CDR2 from the germline V gene are SGHDT and YYEEEE. The J segment lost 1 base and the V segment lost 2 bases, leaving 0 bases of the junction unmatched. For the CDR3, the DNA is TGTGCCAGCAGCTTACAGGGGGCGAACACTGAAGCTTTCTTT. Encoded protein: CASSLQGANTEAFF.

The chain has TRBV15 and TRBJ2-7; D is perhaps TRBD1 or TRBD2 (7 bases each). Germline CDR1 is LNHNV and CDR2 is YYDKDF (reference sequence). Trimming took off 4 bases at V and 4 bases at J, with 17 bases between the two ends. The CDR3 has 15 amino acids. The CDR3 DNA follows: TGTGCCACCAGCATTAACAGGGGAGGGGCATACGAGCAGTACTTC. It yields the protein CATSINRGGAYEQYF.

Concerning this clone: Other DNA variants within this sample encode the same CDR3. The V and J genes are TRBV6-6 and TRBJ2-7; D unclear. CDR3 length: 13 residues. Germline CDR1 is MNHNY and CDR2 is SVGAGI (reference sequence). V gave up 2 bases and J gave up 3 bases, with 8 bases separating them. The CDR3 region has the DNA TGTGCCAGCAGTTACAGGGCGGACTACGAGCAGTACTTC. This codes for CASSYRADYEQYF.

The V and J genes are TRBV10-2 and TRBJ1-1; TRBD1 matches 8 bases. The J segment lost 7 bases and the V segment lost 6 bases, leaving 7 bases of the junction unmatched. This CDR3 comprises 13 residues. Germline V gives CDR1 WSHSY, CDR2 SAAADI. CDR3 sequence reads: CASRPGQDFEAFF. CDR3 coding DNA: TGCGCCAGCAGGCCGGGACAGGACTTTGAAGCTTTCTTT.

The rearrangement links TRBV27 to TRBJ2-1; a weak D match, TRBD1 (6 bases). Germline CDR1 and CDR2: MNHEY and SMNVEV (reference sequence). Trimming took 6 bases from V and 4 from J, leaving 16 bases between them. The CDR3 consists of 15 residues. CDR3 loop: CASSPASQGYNEQFF. CDR3 in DNA: TGTGCCAGCAGCCCCGCCTCCCAGGGGTACAATGAGCAGTTCTTC.

The chain links TRBV6-6 to TRBJ2-1; D may correspond to TRBD1 or TRBD2 (5 bases each). The V end was cut by 2 bases, the J end by 8 bases, with 13 bases between. Germline V gives CDR1 MNHNY, CDR2 SVGAGI (reference sequence). The CDR3 consists of 14 residues. CDR3 coding DNA: TGTGCCAGCAGTTACGGGCAGGGTAGCGATGAGCAGTTCTTC. It encodes CASSYGQGSDEQFF.

The CDR3 region has the DNA TGCAGCGTTGACACCCGGACAGGGCACACTGAAGCTTTCTTT. As protein: CSVDTRTGHTEAFF. The rearrangement uses TRBV29-1 and TRBJ1-1, with TRBD1 matching 8 bases. Germline V gene data show CDR1 as SQVTM and CDR2 as ANQGSEA. The trim removed 3 bases at V and 3 bases at J, leaving 6 bases unmatched. This CDR3 comprises 14 residues.

The gene calls are TRBV6-5 and TRBJ2-7; possible D gene TRBD1, 6 bases. This CDR3 has 15 residues. Germline loops: CDR1 MNHEY, CDR2 SVGAGI. V was cut by 0 bases and J by 1 base, with 10 bases left in between. The CDR3 DNA reads TGTGCCAGCAGTTACTCGTGGGACATTTCCTACGAGCAGTACTTC. Translated: CASSYSWDISYEQYF.

A word on this clone: The junction differs from germline at one of its ends, possibly a read error. The chain couples TRBV30 to TRBJ2-7, with D unresolved. This CDR3 is 12 amino acids long. CDR1 GTSNPN and CDR2 SVGIG come from the germline V gene (reference sequence). This CDR3 reads CAWSEKLLGPKF. The CDR3 DNA reads as TGTGCCTGGAGTGAAAAGTTATTGGGCCCGAAGTTC.

The gene calls are TRBV4-1 and TRBJ1-2; D remains unclear. The V end was cut by 0 bases, the J end by 0 bases, with 8 bases between. CDR1 is MGHRA, CDR2 YSYEKL, per germline. The CDR3 sequence is 15 residues long. The CDR3 nucleotides are TGCGCCAGCAGCCAAGAATTTATAGCTAACTATGGCTACACCTTC. The encoded protein is CASSQEFIANYGYTF.

A remark on this clone: The sample contains more than one DNA sequence encoding this CDR3. The J gene is TRBJ2-7, the V gene TRBV6-1; weak D call: TRBD2 (6 bases). CDR1 is MNHNS, CDR2 SASEGT, per germline. V shed 4 bases and J shed 2 bases, with 9 bases lying between them. This CDR3 comprises 13 residues. The CDR3, as DNA: TGTGCCAGCAGTGGGGGACTTGCCTACGAGCAGTACTTC. Amino acids: CASSGGLAYEQYF.

The chain employs TRBV19 and TRBJ2-4; D is perhaps TRBD2 (5 bases). V lost 5 bases, J lost 4 bases, and 15 bases lay in between. CDR1 and CDR2 (germline): LNHDA, SQIVND (reference sequence). This CDR3 is built from 15 residues. CDR3 loop: CASSLKKGAKNIQYF. Here the CDR3 DNA reads TGTGCCAGTAGTCTAAAAAAGGGAGCGAAAAACATTCAGTACTTC.

This chain uses TRBV28 with TRBJ1-6, with TRBD1 matching over 12 bases. CDR1 is MDHEN, CDR2 SYDVKM, per germline. The CDR3 is made up of 14 amino acids. J gave up 10 bases and V 6 bases, and 4 bases lay outside the gene matches. In DNA, the CDR3 is TGTGCCAGCAGGTCCGGGACAGGGGGCTCACCCCTCCACTTT. It translates to CASRSGTGGSPLHF.

The sample holds a few counts of this clone. The rearrangement uses TRBV5-4 and TRBJ1-1; perhaps TRBD1 as D (6 bases). Germline CDR1 is SGHNT and CDR2 is YYREEE (reference sequence). Trimming shortened V by 5 bases and J by 0 bases, and 14 bases separated the two germline ends. The CDR3 is 15 amino acids. The DNA for the CDR3 is TGTGCCAGCAGTTCTGCAGGGGCCATGAACACTGAAGCTTTCTTT. Encoded protein: CASSSAGAMNTEAFF. The variable domain in full, with the rest retrieved from reference TRBV5-4 and TRBJ1-1, is ETGVTQSPTHLIKTRGQQVTLRCSSQSGHNTVSWYQQALGQGPQFIFQYYREEENGRGNFPPRFSGLQFPNYSSELNVNALELDDSALYLCASSSAGAMNTEAFFGQGTRLTVV.

V usage is TRBV5-6 and J usage is TRBJ1-5, with 9 bases lining up with TRBD1. The CDR3 has 15 amino acids. CDR1 is SGHDT and CDR2 is YYEEEE in the germline V gene. Trimming removed 4 bases from V and 4 bases from J; junction bases left unmatched: 6. The CDR3 sequence is CASSLSGTGNQPQHF. The DNA of the CDR3 is TGTGCCAGCAGCCTTTCCGGGACAGGGAATCAGCCCCAGCATTTT.

The chain recombines TRBV28 with TRBJ2-7, with D perhaps matching TRBD2 (5 bases). The CDR3 extends over 13 amino acids. Germline values: CDR1 MDHEN, CDR2 SYDVKM. The V and J ends lost 5 bases and 6 bases respectively, with 14 bases between them. As DNA, the CDR3 is TGTGCCAGCAGTCTCACGGGGTCGGGCGAGCAGTACTTC. Translating it yields CASSLTGSGEQYF.

This chain joins TRBV2 and TRBJ2-3; possible D gene TRBD2, 5 bases. The germline V gene encodes CDR1 SNHLY and CDR2 FYNNEI. This CDR3 spans 13 amino acids. Trimming took off 5 bases at V and 2 bases at J, with 8 bases between the two ends. The DNA of the CDR3 is TGTGCCAGCAGTTATGGACTCACAGATACGCAGTATTTT. Encoded protein: CASSYGLTDTQYF.

CDR3 sequence: CASSHSGAGETQYF. CDR3 nucleotide sequence: TGTGCCAGCAGCCACTCAGGGGCGGGAGAGACCCAGTACTTC. The rearrangement links TRBV5-4 to TRBJ2-5; possibly TRBD1 for D (6 bases). The V gene's germline CDR1 is SGHNT and CDR2 YYREEE (reference sequence). Trimming removed 4 bases at V and 4 bases at J, with 14 bases between. This CDR3 comprises 14 residues.

J is TRBJ2-7 and V is TRBV7-9, with TRBD1 as a possible D gene (6 bases). V was clipped by 2 bases and J by 5 bases, with 10 bases between them. There are 13 residues in the CDR3. Germline values: CDR1 SEHNR, CDR2 FQNEAQ (reference sequence). This CDR3 reads CASSLQQGHEQYF. CDR3 coding DNA: TGTGCCAGCAGCTTACAACAGGGCCACGAGCAGTACTTC.

This clone has only a few counts. The chain is built from TRBV10-3 and TRBJ1-6; a weak D match, TRBD1 (6 bases). This CDR3 is built from 15 residues. In germline, CDR1 is ENHRY, CDR2 SYGVKD. The V end lost 0 bases, the J end lost 9 bases, and 12 bases lay between the germline ends. The CDR3 loop is CAISESGHGGSPLHF. For the CDR3, the DNA is TGTGCCATCAGTGAGTCGGGACACGGTGGTTCACCCCTCCACTTT.

The rearrangement joins TRBV7-2 to TRBJ1-2; no firm D call. The V end lost 1 base, the J end lost 1 base, and 7 bases lay between the germline ends. The CDR3 contains 14 residues. In germline, CDR1 is SGHTA, CDR2 FQGNSA. Here the CDR3 reads CASSLGLLNYGYTF. As DNA, the CDR3 is TGTGCCAGCAGCTTAGGGCTCCTTAACTATGGCTACACCTTC.

V and J are TRBV9 and TRBJ1-2; 7 bases are shared with TRBD1. CDR3 length: 15 amino acids. CDR1 SGDLS and CDR2 YYNGEE come from the germline V gene. Unmatched junction bases numbered 14, after V lost 4 bases and J lost 8 bases. The CDR3 sequence: CASSPPGTAPLGYTF. The CDR3 DNA follows: TGTGCCAGCAGCCCCCCCGGGACAGCCCCTTTAGGCTACACCTTC.